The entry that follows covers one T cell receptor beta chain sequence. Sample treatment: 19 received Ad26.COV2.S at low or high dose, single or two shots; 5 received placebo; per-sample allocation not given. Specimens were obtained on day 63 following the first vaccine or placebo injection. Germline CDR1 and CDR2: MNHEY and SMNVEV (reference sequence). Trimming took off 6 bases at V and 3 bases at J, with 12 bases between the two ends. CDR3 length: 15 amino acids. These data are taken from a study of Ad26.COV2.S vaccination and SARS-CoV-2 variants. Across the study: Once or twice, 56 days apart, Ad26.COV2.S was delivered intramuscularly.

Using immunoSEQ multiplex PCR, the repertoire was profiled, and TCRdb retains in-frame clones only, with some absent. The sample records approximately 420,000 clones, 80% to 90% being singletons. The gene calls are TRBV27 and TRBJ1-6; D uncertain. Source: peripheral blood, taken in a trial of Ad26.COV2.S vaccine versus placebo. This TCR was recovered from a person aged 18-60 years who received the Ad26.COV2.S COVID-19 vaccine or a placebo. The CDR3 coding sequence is TGTGCCAGCAGGACGGAACAGATCTATAATTCACCCCTCCACTTT. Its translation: CASRTEQIYNSPLHF.